A selection of T cell receptor beta chains follows, all from one sample in a study of response to subunit inactivated influenza vaccine. TCRdb itself ran the RT-PCR reads through MiXCR, one entry per CDR3 protein. This table has 500,000 to 550,000 distinct CDR3 sequences, under 30% appearing once. This same sample was also part of a study on T cells expressing NK-cell markers.

Here the sequenced sample was CD4+ T cells sorted from PBMCs, taken approximately 12 days after vaccination. These TCRs come from a man aged 50-59 years who received an inactivated influenza vaccine. Each CDR3 is given with its conserved first and last residue. A D gene is named only where the DNA matches it firmly. Where a row states a size, it is once, few, many or the class of an expanded clone; other rows omit it.

TRBD2	TRBV28	TRBJ2-1	few	TGTGCCAGCAGGAAGCTAGCGGGGGCGCATGAGCAGTTCTTC	CASRKLAGAHEQFF
.	TRBV12-3/TRBV12-4	TRBJ2-7	.	TGTGCCAGCAGGACGCAGGGTTCCTACGAGCAGTACTTC	CASRTQGSYEQYF
.	TRBV4-1	TRBJ2-1	many	TGCGCCAGCAGCCAAGATCCTGGGGCTGAGCAGTTCTTC	CASSQDPGAEQFF
.	TRBV5-6	TRBJ2-5	few	TGTGCCAGCAGCGCCGGGACTTTCCAAGAGACCCAGTACTTC	CASSAGTFQETQYF
.	TRBV6-5	TRBJ2-6	.	TGTGCCAGCAGTTACCGAACAGGGTCCCCTGGGGCCAACGTCCTGACTTTC	CASSYRTGSPGANVLTF
TRBD2	TRBV5-1	TRBJ2-5	.	TGCGCCAGCAATCCTAGCGGGAGACGGGAGACCCAGTACTTC	CASNPSGRRETQYF
.	TRBV4-3	TRBJ1-2	few	TGCGCCAGCAGCCAAGGGTCAGGGATGGGTCGTGGCTACACCTTC	CASSQGSGMGRGYTF
TRBD2	TRBV11-1	TRBJ2-1	.	TGTGCCAGCAGACAGCGCCTAGCGGGGGATAGAAGCTCCTACAATGAGCAGTTCTTC	CASRQRLAGDRSSYNEQFF
TRBD1	TRBV28	TRBJ2-7	.	TGTGCCAGCAGTCCCCAGGGACAGGGGTCCTACGAGCAGTACTTC	CASSPQGQGSYEQYF
.	TRBV5-4	TRBJ2-7	few	TGTGCCAGCAGCCAATTTCCGGATTTCGAGCAGTACTTC	CASSQFPDFEQYF
.	TRBV19	TRBJ2-2	.	TGTGCCAGTCATCCGGACTTGAACACCGGGGAGCTGTTTTTT	CASHPDLNTGELFF
TRBD2	TRBV20-1	TRBJ2-7	few	TGCAGTGCTCCGGTGTTTGCGCGGGAGGGCTACGAGCAGTACTTC	CSAPVFAREGYEQYF